A single sample is the source of the 10 T cell receptor beta chains below, sequenced in a study of blood T cell repertoires in COVID-19. Sequenced by immunoSEQ multiplex PCR; TCRdb stores in-frame clones only, minus some. The sample carries 150,000 to 200,000 clones, roughly 87% recorded once. Sequencing used peripheral blood. These receptors all come from a woman in her forties or fifties with acute or convalescent COVID-19.

CDR3 sequence reads: CASSRSGTGLLAGDRGEQFF. CDR3 DNA sequence: TGCGCCAGCAGCCGTTCCGGGACAGGCCTACTAGCGGGAGATCGGGGTGAGCAGTTCTTC. The genes are TRBV5-1 and TRBJ2-1, with TRBD2 matching 11 bases. The CDR3 runs 20 residues. CDR1 is SGHRS, CDR2 YFSETQ, per germline. The V gene end was trimmed by 4 bases and the J gene end by 9 bases; junction bases not matched to a gene: 24.

This chain uses TRBV5-5 with TRBJ2-7, with 10 bases lining up with TRBD2. Trimming took 0 bases from V and 6 from J; bases not matched to a gene: 6. Germline CDR1 and CDR2: SGHKS and YYEKEE (reference sequence). This CDR3 comprises 15 residues. The CDR3 DNA sequence: TGTGCCAGCAGCTTGGCCCGGACTAGCGGTAGCGAGCAGTACTTC. It yields the protein CASSLARTSGSEQYF.

The genes are TRBV7-2 and TRBJ1-2; D perhaps matches TRBD1 (6 bases). Looked up from germline, CDR1 is SGHTA and CDR2 is FQGNSA. This CDR3 is built from 14 residues. Trimming pared 6 bases from V and 8 bases from J, leaving 19 bases between. CDR3 in amino acids: CASSSKIPGAGYTF. The CDR3 DNA reads TGTGCCAGCAGTTCAAAAATTCCAGGGGCGGGCTACACCTTC.

The chain couples TRBV7-9 to TRBJ1-2; 11 bases align to TRBD1. V lost 4 bases and J lost 2; bases outside the gene matches: 6. Germline CDR1 is SEHNR and CDR2 is FQNEAQ (reference sequence). The CDR3 sequence is 16 residues long. In DNA form, the CDR3 reads TGTGCCAGCAGCTCTATAGGACAGGGGGCGAACTATGGCTACACCTTC. Protein sequence: CASSSIGQGANYGYTF.

This rearrangement joins TRBV4-2 to TRBJ1-2; weak D call: TRBD1 (5 bases). The V gene lost 0 bases and the J gene lost 4 bases, with 12 bases spanning the gap. From germline, CDR1 is LGHNA and CDR2 YNFKEQ. The CDR3 contains 15 residues. The CDR3 sequence: CASSQDLGEFYGYTF. CDR3 nucleotides: TGTGCCAGCAGCCAAGATCTAGGGGAATTCTATGGCTACACCTTC.

This rearrangement joins TRBV7-2 to TRBJ1-4, with D tentatively TRBD1 (6 bases). The germline gives CDR1 SGHTA, CDR2 FQGNSA. V lost 8 bases, J lost 5 bases, and 15 bases lay in between. The CDR3 is 14 residues long. The CDR3: CASGSGQLNEKLFF. The CDR3 DNA follows: TGTGCCAGCGGCTCCGGACAGCTGAATGAAAAACTGTTTTTT.

The chain combines TRBV11-3 with TRBJ2-7; no definite D call. CDR3 length equals 12 residues. V shed 0 bases and J shed 5 bases, with 5 bases lying between them. CDR1 and CDR2 (germline): SGHNT, YENEEA. The CDR3 DNA sequence: TGTGCCAGCAGCTTAGAGGCCCACGAGCAGTACTTC. Residues: CASSLEAHEQYF.

This chain links TRBV5-4 with TRBJ1-6, with D perhaps matching TRBD1 (5 bases). Germline lookup yields CDR1 SGHNT and CDR2 YYREEE (reference sequence). CDR3 length: 15 amino acids. The ends were cut back, 1 base at V and 7 bases at J, with 12 bases in the middle. CDR3 loop: CASSLSAGNNSPLHF. DNA for the CDR3: TGTGCCAGCAGCTTGTCCGCAGGGAACAATTCACCCCTCCACTTT.

As concerns this clone: Different DNA sequences within this sample yield the same CDR3. This chain links TRBV6-1 with TRBJ2-5, with D perhaps matching TRBD2 (7 bases). The CDR3 is 14 amino acids. From germline, CDR1 is MNHNS and CDR2 SASEGT. The V and J ends lost 2 bases and 4 bases respectively, with 11 bases between them. CDR3 sequence: CASSERGGVETQYF. Here the CDR3 DNA reads TGTGCCAGCAGTGAACGAGGGGGGGTAGAGACCCAGTACTTC.

This clone showed up just once. The chain links TRBV6-5 to TRBJ1-2; a weak D match, TRBD1 (6 bases). The germline V and J ends were trimmed by 2 bases and 2 bases, with 9 bases remaining between them. The CDR3 extends over 14 amino acids. CDR1 and CDR2 (germline): MNHEY, SVGAGI. CDR3 nucleotide sequence: TGTGCCAGCAGTTACCGAGGGGGAAACTATGGCTACACCTTC. This codes for CASSYRGGNYGYTF.